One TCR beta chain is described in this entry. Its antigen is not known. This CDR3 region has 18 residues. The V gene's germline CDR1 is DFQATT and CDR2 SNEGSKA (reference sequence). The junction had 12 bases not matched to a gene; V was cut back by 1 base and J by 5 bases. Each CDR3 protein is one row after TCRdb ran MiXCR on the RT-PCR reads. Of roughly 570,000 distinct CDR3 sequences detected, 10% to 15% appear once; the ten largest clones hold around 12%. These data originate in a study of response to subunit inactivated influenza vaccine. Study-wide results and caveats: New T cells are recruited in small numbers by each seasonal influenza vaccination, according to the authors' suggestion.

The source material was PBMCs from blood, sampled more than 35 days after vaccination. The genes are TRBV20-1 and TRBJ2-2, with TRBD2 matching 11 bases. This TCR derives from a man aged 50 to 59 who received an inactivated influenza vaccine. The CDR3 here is CSARVGLAGGLRTGELFF. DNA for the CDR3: TGCAGTGCTAGAGTGGGCCTAGCGGGAGGATTACGGACCGGGGAGCTGTTTTTT.